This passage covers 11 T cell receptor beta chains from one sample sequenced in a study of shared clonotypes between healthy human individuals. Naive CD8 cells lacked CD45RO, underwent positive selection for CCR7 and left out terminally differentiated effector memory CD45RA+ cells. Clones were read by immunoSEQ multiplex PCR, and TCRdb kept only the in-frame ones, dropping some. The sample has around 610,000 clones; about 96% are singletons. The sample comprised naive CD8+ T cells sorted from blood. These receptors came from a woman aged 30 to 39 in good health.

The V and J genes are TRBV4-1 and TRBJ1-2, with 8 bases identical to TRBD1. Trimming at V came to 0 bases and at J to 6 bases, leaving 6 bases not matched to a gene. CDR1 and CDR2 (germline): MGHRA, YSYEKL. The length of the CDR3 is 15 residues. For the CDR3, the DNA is TGCGCCAGCAGCCAAGAACAGGGGGTTCGGAATGGCTACACCTTC. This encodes CASSQEQGVRNGYTF.

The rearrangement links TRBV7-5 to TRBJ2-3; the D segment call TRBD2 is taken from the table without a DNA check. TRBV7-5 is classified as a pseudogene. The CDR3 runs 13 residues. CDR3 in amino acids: CVRGTEVVDTQYF. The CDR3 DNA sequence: TGTGTCAGAGGAACCGAGGTAGTAGATACGCAGTATTTT.

DNA of the CDR3: TGTGCCAGTAGTATAGATCCCCGCAGATCCTACGAGCAGTACTTC. This sequence encodes CASSIDPRRSYEQYF. The rearrangement joins TRBV19 to TRBJ2-7; D gene ambiguous. The ends were cut back, 0 bases at V and 1 base at J, with 10 bases in the middle. Germline CDR1 LNHDA, CDR2 SQIVND (reference sequence). CDR3 length: 15 residues.

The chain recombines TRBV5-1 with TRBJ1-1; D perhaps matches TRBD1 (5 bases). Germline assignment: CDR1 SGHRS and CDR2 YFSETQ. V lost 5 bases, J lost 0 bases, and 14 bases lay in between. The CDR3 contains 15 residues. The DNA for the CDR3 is TGCGCCAGCAGAAGGGACCGAGACCTGAACACTGAAGCTTTCTTT. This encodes CASRRDRDLNTEAFF.

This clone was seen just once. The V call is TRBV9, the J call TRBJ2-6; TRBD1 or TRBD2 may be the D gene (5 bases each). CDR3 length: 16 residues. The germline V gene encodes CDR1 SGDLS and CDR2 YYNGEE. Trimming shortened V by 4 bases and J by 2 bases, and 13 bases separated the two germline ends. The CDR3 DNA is TGTGCCAGCAGCCCTTTGGGGGTTACTGGGGCCAACGTCCTGACTTTC. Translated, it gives CASSPLGVTGANVLTF.

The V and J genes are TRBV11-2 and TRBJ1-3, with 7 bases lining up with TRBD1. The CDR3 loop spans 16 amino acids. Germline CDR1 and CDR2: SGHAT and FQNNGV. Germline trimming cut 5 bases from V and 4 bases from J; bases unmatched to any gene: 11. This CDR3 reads CASSALWDSGGNTIYF. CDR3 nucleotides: TGTGCCAGCAGCGCACTGTGGGACAGTGGAGGAAACACCATATATTTT.

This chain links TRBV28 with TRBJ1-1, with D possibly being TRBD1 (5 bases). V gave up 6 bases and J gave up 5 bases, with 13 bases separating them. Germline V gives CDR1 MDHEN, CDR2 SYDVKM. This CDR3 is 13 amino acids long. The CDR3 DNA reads TGTGCCAGCAGCTGGGGGGGGAAGACTGAAGCTTTCTTT. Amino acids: CASSWGGKTEAFF.

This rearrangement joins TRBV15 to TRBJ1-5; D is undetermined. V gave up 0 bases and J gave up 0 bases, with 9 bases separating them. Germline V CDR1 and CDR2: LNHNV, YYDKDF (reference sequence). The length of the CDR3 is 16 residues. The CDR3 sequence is CATSRDSADSNQPQHF. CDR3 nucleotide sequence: TGTGCCACCAGCAGAGATTCCGCGGATAGCAATCAGCCCCAGCATTTT.

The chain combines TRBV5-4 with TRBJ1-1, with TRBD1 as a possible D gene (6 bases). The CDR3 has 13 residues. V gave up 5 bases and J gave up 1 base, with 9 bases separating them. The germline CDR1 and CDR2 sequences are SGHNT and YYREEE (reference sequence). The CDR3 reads CASSWTENTEAFF. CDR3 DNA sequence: TGTGCCAGCAGTTGGACAGAGAACACTGAAGCTTTCTTT.

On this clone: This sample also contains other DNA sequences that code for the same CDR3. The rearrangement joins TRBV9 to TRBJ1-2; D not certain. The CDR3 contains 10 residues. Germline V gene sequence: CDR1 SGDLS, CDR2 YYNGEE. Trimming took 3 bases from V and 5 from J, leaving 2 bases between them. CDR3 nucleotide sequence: TGTGCCAGCAGCGGGTATGGCTACACCTTC. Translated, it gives CASSGYGYTF.

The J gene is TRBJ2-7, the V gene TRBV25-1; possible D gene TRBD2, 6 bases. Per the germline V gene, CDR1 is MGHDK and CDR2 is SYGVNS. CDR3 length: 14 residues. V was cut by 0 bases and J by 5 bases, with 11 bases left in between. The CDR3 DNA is TGTGCCAGCAGTGAATATGACGGGAGCAACGAGCAGTACTTC. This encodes CASSEYDGSNEQYF.